This TCR beta chain comes out of a study of T cells in Graves' hyperthyroidism and ophthalmopathy. Findings and limits, study-wide: Ophthalmopathy, as predicted by the model, came a median roughly 6.8 months after the prediction.

Details on this clonotype: Antigen unknown.

The CDR3 has 14 amino acids. V was pared by 4 bases and J by 6 bases, with 18 bases between. Per the germline V gene, CDR1 is SQVTM and CDR2 is ANQGSEA. TCR beta CDR3 region amplification was performed from RNA transcripts. A first-round RT-PCR of the TCR CDR3 used the HTBI primer set. One entry per CDR3 protein, called by TCRdb with MiXCR from the multiplex PCR reads. The table lists about 640,000 distinct CDR3 sequences, around 21% of them singletons. This receptor was taken from a man aged 25-40 years with Graves' ophthalmopathy. The chain combines TRBV29-1 with TRBJ1-1; TRBD1 is a possible D gene (6 bases). Sequences were obtained from blood. The DNA of the CDR3 is TGCAGCGTTGTGAAGGACAGACTTGACTCTGAAGCTTTCTTT. Protein: CSVVKDRLDSEAFF.